This TCR beta chain was recovered during a study of OX40 agonist ivuxolimab in advanced cancers. Across the study: Ivuxolimab, an antibody acting as an agonist of OX40 (CD134), was used to treat patients. The dose-escalation group included hepatocellular carcinoma, melanoma, renal cell carcinoma and head and neck cancer. Those enrolled were about 82% male, with a mean age of 60 years and ages from about 20 to 85.

Germline loops: CDR1 SGDLS, CDR2 YYNGEE. The CDR3 is 14 residues long. Trimming pared 3 bases from V and 6 bases from J, leaving 15 bases between. Assay: immunoSEQ multiplex PCR; the TCRdb copy retains only in-frame clones and omits some. The table shows 30,000 to 45,000 clones, with around 89% occurring only once. The sequence derives from an adult with an advanced solid tumor such as melanoma, head and neck, liver or kidney cancer. The sample here was CD4+ or CD8+ T cells sorted from blood, taken in a trial of the OX40 agonist ivuxolimab. This chain links TRBV9 with TRBJ1-1; the D is unclear. The DNA for the CDR3 is TGTGCCAGCAGCGCCGGTACCGGGAGGGCTGAAGCTTTCTTT. This translates into CASSAGTGRAEAFF.